This T cell receptor beta chain was captured in a study of T-cell memory formation after mild COVID-19. Regarding the study as a whole: The pre-infection memory compartment contained some responding clones, suggesting cross-reactive memory joined.

This clonotype was picked up a small number of times. What it binds is unknown. Libraries for TCRalpha and TCRbeta carried sample barcodes and unique molecular identifiers via 5'RACE. In TCRdb, the 5' RACE reads were re-called with MiXCR into one record per CDR3 protein. This table holds about 440,000 distinct CDR3 sequences, 20% found once. Specimen: PBMCs or a T cell subset sorted from them (not recorded which). This clonotype was obtained from an adult woman who had mild COVID-19 (a few samples of this study predate the infection). Cell type and time point are not known.

In nucleotides, the CDR3 is TGTGCCAGCAGTGAAGCGGGGATACCTAATGAAAAACTGTTTTTT. Its protein is CASSEAGIPNEKLFF. The chain combines TRBV2 with TRBJ1-4; D not certain. CDR1 and CDR2 (germline): SNHLY, FYNNEI. The CDR3 is 15 amino acids. Deletions cut 0 bases from V and 3 bases from J, with 8 bases between.